This T cell receptor beta chain was retrieved from a study of beta chain features in type 1 diabetes. Findings and limits, study-wide: More deletions and fewer insertions at VDJ junctions were found in patients with type 1 diabetes. Among all four CD4+ subsets, Type 1 diabetes patients had TCRB CDR3s that were moderately but significantly shorter.

As every portion of the isolated RNA was reverse transcribed, the sequencing read expressed TCRB transcripts. Libraries were prepared by immunoSEQ multiplex PCR; TCRdb keeps only in-frame clonotypes and omits some of them. The sample lists a few hundred thousand clones, over 12% occurring once. The CDR3 runs to 14 residues. V lost 2 bases and J lost 5, with 14 bases in between. The germline gives CDR1 SGHRS, CDR2 YFSETQ. This clone was detected only a few times. Its target is unknown. The sequence was obtained from a young man with type 1 diabetes. The sequenced sample consisted of naive CD4+ T cells from blood. The V and J genes are TRBV5-1 and TRBJ2-7; weak D call: TRBD1 (5 bases). The CDR3 loop reads CASSFTGSTHEQYF. In nucleotides, the CDR3 is TGCGCCAGCAGCTTCACAGGATCAACCCACGAGCAGTACTTC.